This T cell receptor beta chain is drawn from a study of T-cell memory formation after mild COVID-19. MiXCR, run by TCRdb on the 5' RACE reads, gives a single entry per CDR3 protein. This sample has around 410,000 distinct CDR3 sequences, with around 22% found just once. The sequence derives from an adult woman who had mild COVID-19 (a few samples of this study predate the infection). Cell type and time point are not known. Sequencing was performed on PBMCs or a T cell subset sorted from them (not recorded which).

The CDR3 is CASGGTSGARDTQYF. The CDR3 DNA is TGTGCCAGTGGCGGGACTAGCGGGGCCAGGGATACGCAGTATTTT. The chain combines TRBV19 with TRBJ2-3, with 13 bases identical to TRBD2. J was trimmed by 6 bases and V by 8 bases; bases with no gene match: 8. Germline CDR1 is LNHDA and CDR2 is SQIVND (reference sequence). This CDR3 contains 15 residues.